Below are 15 T cell receptor beta chains sequenced from a single sample in a study of blood T cells in healthy people across ages. A second PCR of 7 to 11 cycles used a sample-barcoded 5' primer and a J-beta primer mix. TCRdb itself ran the 5' RACE reads through MiXCR, one entry per CDR3 protein. Found here are about 1.7 million distinct CDR3 sequences, about 28% of them singletons; the top ten hold 7.7%. The specimen sequenced was blood. The receptors were gathered from a woman in her twenties or thirties in good health.

Points on this clonotype: One end of the junction varies from germline; a read error may be responsible. This sequence joins TRBV12-3 or TRBV12-4 and TRBJ2-5, with D tentatively TRBD1 (6 bases). The length of the CDR3 is 12 residues. CDR3 sequence: CATSLGRGEQYF. The DNA for the CDR3 is TGTGCCACCAGTTTAGGCAGGGGAGAGCAGTACTTC.

This clonotype was seen at least ten times. The chain employs TRBV20-1 and TRBJ2-7; tentative D call: TRBD1 (6 bases). Between the trimmed V and J ends, which lost 4 bases and 0 bases, there was a span of 16 bases. Germline V lookup: CDR1 DFQATT, CDR2 SNEGSKA (reference sequence). The CDR3 has 15 residues. CDR3 sequence: CSANRAGVSSYEQYF. The CDR3 DNA is TGCAGTGCTAACCGGGCAGGGGTGAGCTCCTACGAGCAGTACTTC.

The rearrangement links TRBV20-1 to TRBJ2-5; D unclear. Germline lookup yields CDR1 DFQATT and CDR2 SNEGSKA (reference sequence). V was pared by 4 bases and J by 3 bases, with 12 bases between. The CDR3 length is 13 residues. In DNA form, the CDR3 reads TGCAGTGCTATAATTTCGGAAGAAGAGACCCAGTACTTC. Its protein product is CSAIISEEETQYF.

This clonotype was found once. This may be a read error, as it is one base from a much larger clone. This chain joins TRBV20-1 and TRBJ2-7; 8 bases fit TRBD2. The germline CDR1 and CDR2 sequences are DFQATT and SNEGSKA (reference sequence). The CDR3 has 14 amino acids. The CDR3 coding sequence is TGCAGTGCTACAATAGCGGGGATGTGGTACGAGCAGGACTTC. It encodes CSATIAGMWYEQDF.

This clonotype was counted between two and nine times. One base away lies a much larger clone, so this may be a sequencing read error. This chain connects TRBV20-1 to TRBJ2-3; D uncertain. The germline V gene has CDR1 DFQATT and CDR2 SNEGSKA (reference sequence). The CDR3 contains 14 residues. The V end was cut by 3 bases, the J end by 1 base, with 11 bases between. CDR3 region: CSASQSTGTDTQYF. CDR3 nucleotide sequence: TGCAGTGCTAGTCAATCCACCGGCACAGATACGCAGTATTTT.

The chain employs TRBV11-2 and TRBJ2-5, with 13 bases identical to TRBD2. Germline V gene sequence: CDR1 SGHAT, CDR2 FQNNGV. The CDR3 loop spans 16 amino acids. J gave up 5 bases and V 4 bases, and 7 bases lay outside the gene matches. The CDR3 reads CASSSPTSGGPETQYF. Here the CDR3 DNA reads TGTGCCAGCAGCTCCCCGACTAGCGGGGGGCCGGAGACCCAGTACTTC.

There are a few counts of this clonotype. For the CDR3, the DNA is TGCAGCGCCATAGACCCCTTGAACTATGGCTACACCTTC. This sequence encodes CSAIDPLNYGYTF. J is TRBJ1-2 and V is TRBV29-1; no definite D call. This CDR3 comprises 13 residues. CDR1 is SQVTM and CDR2 is ANQGSEA in the germline V gene. V lost 7 bases and J lost 2, with 14 bases in between.

This clonotype was observed a few times. The V call is TRBV7-3, the J call TRBJ1-1; perhaps TRBD1 as D (5 bases). The germline V gene encodes CDR1 SGHTA and CDR2 FQGTGA. Trimming shortened V by 2 bases and J by 6 bases, and 13 bases separated the two germline ends. The CDR3 is made up of 14 amino acids. DNA of the CDR3: TGTGCCAGCAGCTTAGGTGGGGCGGGATCTGAAGCTTTCTTT. It encodes CASSLGGAGSEAFF. Based on the CDR3 plus reference TRBV7-3 and TRBJ1-1, the full variable domain is GAGVSQTPSNKVTEKGKYVELRCDPISGHTALYWYRQSLGQGPEFLIYFQGTGAADDSGLPNDRFFAVRPEGSVSTLKIQRTERGDSAVYLCASSLGGAGSEAFFGQGTRLTVV.

This chain joins TRBV20-1 and TRBJ2-1; TRBD2 matches 8 bases. After removal of 2 bases from V and 0 bases from J, the junction contained 3 bases not matched to a gene. This CDR3 comprises 15 residues. The germline gives CDR1 DFQATT, CDR2 SNEGSKA (reference sequence). The CDR3 DNA reads as TGCAGTGCTAGAACTCGGGGGGGCTCCTACAATGAGCAGTTCTTC. Translated, it gives CSARTRGGSYNEQFF.

The chain has TRBV5-1 and TRBJ2-1; 10 bases fit TRBD2. V shed 4 bases and J 0 bases; nucleotides not matched to a gene: 4. This CDR3 has 16 residues. Germline-derived CDR1 and CDR2 are SGHRS and YFSETQ. For the CDR3, the DNA is TGCGCCAGCAGCCGGAGCGGGAGGGTCTCCTACAATGAGCAGTTCTTC. Protein sequence: CASSRSGRVSYNEQFF.

In regard to this clonotype: Being one base from a much bigger clone, this may be a read error. The chain is built from TRBV6-1 and TRBJ2-4, with D perhaps matching TRBD1 (6 bases). Germline CDR1 MNHNS, CDR2 SASEGT. The CDR3 consists of 13 residues. In DNA form, the CDR3 reads TGTGCCGGCAGGAACAGGGCCCAAAACATTCAGTACTTC. It specifies CAGRNRAQNIQYF.

This clonotype turned up a few times. The rearrangement joins TRBV20-1 to TRBJ2-7; D remains unclear. The CDR3 contains 12 residues. Germline CDR1 and CDR2: DFQATT and SNEGSKA (reference sequence). Trimming left V 2 bases short and J 3 bases short, with 8 bases between. The CDR3 nucleotides read TGCAGTGCTAGAAGCCAGAGCTACGAGCAGTACTTC. This encodes CSARSQSYEQYF.

This clonotype was counted a few times. The chain couples TRBV2 to TRBJ2-3; D may be TRBD1 (6 bases). The CDR3 consists of 13 residues. The V gene's germline CDR1 is SNHLY and CDR2 FYNNEI. V dropped 7 bases and J dropped 6 bases, with 14 bases sitting between them. The CDR3 DNA sequence: TGTGCCAGCACACACAGGGCTCCGGATACGCAGTATTTT. Protein product: CASTHRAPDTQYF.

The V call is TRBV19, the J call TRBJ1-2; D is undetermined. CDR1 and CDR2 (germline): LNHDA, SQIVND (reference sequence). This CDR3 is 14 amino acids long. Trimming pared 7 bases from V and 4 bases from J, leaving 16 bases between. CDR3 residues: CASTPASTGYGYTF. CDR3 bases: TGTGCCAGTACCCCGGCCTCCACGGGCTATGGCTACACCTTC. Full variable domain (outside the CDR3, taken from reference TRBV19 and TRBJ1-2): DGGITQSPKYLFRKEGQNVTLSCEQNLNHDAMYWYRQDPGQGLRLIYYSQIVNDFQKGDIAEGYSVSREKKESFPLTVTSAQKNPTAFYLCASTPASTGYGYTFGSGTRLTVV.

Only a few counts were recorded for this clonotype. The chain carries TRBV20-1 and TRBJ2-4; possibly TRBD2 for D (6 bases). Per germline, CDR1 DFQATT and CDR2 SNEGSKA (reference sequence). Trimming stripped 3 bases from V and 13 bases from J, with 22 bases between. The CDR3 is 14 amino acids. CDR3 loop: CSARGASDYNEQYF. The CDR3 region has the DNA TGCAGTGCTAGGGGAGCTAGCGACTACAATGAGCAGTACTTC.